This T cell receptor (beta chain) was observed in a study of blood T cell repertoires in COVID-19. On the study more broadly: Researchers got acute and convalescent COVID-19 samples from the United States, Italy and Spain. Sources were T cells, B-cell-depleted T cells, or PBMCs; the material itself was cDNA or gDNA.

The CDR3 runs 15 residues. The germline V gene has CDR1 LNHDA and CDR2 SQIVND (reference sequence). In the original workflow: For nucleated cells, counts were estimated from reference gene primer amplification. Clones were read by immunoSEQ multiplex PCR, and TCRdb kept only the in-frame ones, dropping some. Clone size and V and J calls were adopted from that table, with D and trimming inferred from the DNA. The table shows roughly 43,000 clones, with 80% to 90% occurring only once. For this clone: One end of the junction does not line up with germline, which may come from a read error.

Material for sequencing was peripheral blood. The TCR originated in a human donor in a cohort sampled during active COVID-19. The chain carries TRBV19 and TRBJ2-1; 9 positions match TRBD1. CDR3 amino acids: CASSIYRGPYNGQFF. CDR3 in DNA: TGTGCCAGTAGTATATACAGGGGGCCCTACAATGGGCAGTTCTTC. Supplemented by reference TRBV19 and TRBJ2-1, the full variable domain reads DGGITQSPKYLFRKEGQNVTLSCEQNLNHDAMYWYRQDPGQGLRLIYYSQIVNDFQKGDIAEGYSVSREKKESFPLTVTSAQKNPTAFYLCASSIYRGPYNGQFFGPGTRLTVL.